The source of this T cell receptor beta chain is a study of shared clonotypes between healthy human individuals. Study as a whole: The study used three CD4 naive, three CD4 memory, two CD8 naive and one CD8 memory plate per donor. The study, taken as a whole, reports: Naive subsets usually exceeded memory subsets in estimated richness.

This clone was counted many times. Its antigen is unidentified. A split of CD4+ cells into CD45RA+ naive and CD45RA-negative memory subsets was performed. Trimming pared 4 bases from V and 0 bases from J, leaving 18 bases between. Germline loops: CDR1 LGHNA, CDR2 YNFKEQ. This CDR3 is built from 18 residues. Assay: immunoSEQ multiplex PCR; the TCRdb copy retains only in-frame clones and omits some. Of over 2 million clones in the sample, 85% to 95% were seen once. The sample was naive CD4+ T cells sorted from blood. Described subset: CD45RA+ positively selected. This sequence joins TRBV4-2 and TRBJ1-4; perhaps TRBD1 as D (6 bases). The clonotype comes from a man aged 18 to 35 in good health. CDR3 loop: CASSRKNSGDATNEKLFF. The CDR3 DNA reads as TGTGCCAGCAGCCGGAAGAACTCAGGGGATGCAACTAATGAAAAACTGTTTTTT.